The rows below give T cell receptor beta chains drawn from one sample of a study of technical replicates of blood from a few donors. Some clones are missing from TCRdb's copy, which holds only in-frame ones; the method was immunoSEQ multiplex PCR. The sample consists of 45,000 to 55,000 clones, about 93% of them appearing once. Sequencing used T cells isolated from PBMCs. Receptor source: a human donor in good health. Each CDR3 is given with its conserved first and last residue. A D gene is named only where the DNA matches it firmly. Not every row has a clone size; where given, it reads once, few, many or a size class.

V gene	J gene	D gene	clone size	CDR3 protein	CDR3 DNA
TRBV15	TRBJ2-7	TRBD2	NA	CATSRDSFRDSGKNEQYF	TGTGCCACCAGCAGAGATTCCTTCCGGGATAGCGGGAAAAACGAGCAGTACTTC
TRBV5-1	TRBJ2-7	TRBD1	NA	CASSWGQGAVYEQYF	TGCGCCAGCAGCTGGGGACAGGGGGCCGTATACGAGCAGTACTTC
TRBV5-1	TRBJ2-2	TRBD2	NA	CASSSGPGGGNTGELFF	TGCGCCAGCAGCTCCGGCCCGGGGGGTGGGAACACCGGGGAGCTGTTTTTT
TRBV7-9	TRBJ2-3	NA	NA	CASSSKVGSTDTQYF	TGTGCCAGCAGCTCCAAAGTCGGGAGCACAGATACGCAGTATTTT
TRBV7-9	TRBJ2-2	TRBD2	NA	CASSLFVAGGTGELFF	TGTGCCAGCAGCTTATTCGTAGCGGGAGGAACCGGGGAGCTGTTTTTT
TRBV5-1	TRBJ2-5	TRBD2	NA	CASSPSAGAGEETQYF	TGCGCCAGCAGCCCATCAGCGGGAGCTGGGGAAGAGACCCAGTACTTC
TRBV7-3	TRBJ2-7	TRBD2	NA	CASSPGTSGYEQYF	TGTGCCAGCAGCCCCGGGACTAGCGGCTACGAGCAGTACTTC
TRBV5-1	TRBJ2-5	TRBD2	NA	CASSQQGLAAKETQYF	TGCGCCAGCAGCCAACAAGGACTAGCGGCGAAAGAGACCCAGTACTTC
TRBV6-6	TRBJ1-1	TRBD1	NA	CASSYTHRGQDEAFF	TGTGCCAGCAGTTACACCCACAGGGGGCAGGATGAAGCTTTCTTT
TRBV9	TRBJ1-3	NA	NA	CASSSQVSSGNTIYF	TGTGCCAGCAGCTCACAGGTCAGCTCTGGAAACACCATATATTTT
TRBV5-1	TRBJ1-1	TRBD1	NA	CASSSGTGMMNTEAFF	TGCGCCAGCAGCTCTGGGACAGGGATGATGAACACTGAAGCTTTCTTT
TRBV9	TRBJ1-2	NA	NA	CASSVAAVGGYGYTF	TGTGCCAGCAGCGTAGCGGCAGTTGGGGGGTATGGCTACACCTTC
TRBV5-1	TRBJ2-5	TRBD2	few	CASLQTSGGQETQYF	TGCGCCAGCCTGCAAACTAGCGGGGGGCAAGAGACCCAGTACTTC
TRBV7-9	TRBJ2-7	NA	NA	CASSLVGHGISYEQYF	TGTGCCAGCAGCTTAGTGGGACATGGCATCTCCTACGAGCAGTACTTC
TRBV5-1	TRBJ1-1	TRBD1	NA	CASSLMTGVLTEAFF	TGCGCCAGCAGCTTGATGACAGGGGTTCTAACTGAAGCTTTCTTT
TRBV29-1	TRBJ2-7	TRBD2	NA	CSIGLAGRDIYEQYF	TGCAGCATAGGACTAGCGGGACGGGATATCTACGAGCAGTACTTC
TRBV7-9	TRBJ2-1	TRBD2	NA	CASSYSRLAGHYNEQFF	TGTGCCAGCAGCTATTCCCGACTAGCGGGGCATTACAATGAGCAGTTCTTC
TRBV28	TRBJ1-5	NA	NA	CASGLRLYSNQPQHF	TGTGCCAGTGGCCTGCGACTGTATAGCAATCAGCCCCAGCATTTT
TRBV5-4	TRBJ2-1	NA	NA	CASSLGGADYNEQFF	TGTGCCAGCAGCTTGGGGGGAGCTGACTACAATGAGCAGTTCTTC
TRBV5-1	TRBJ2-5	TRBD1	NA	CASSLDATGGTQYF	TGCGCCAGCAGCTTGGATGCGACAGGGGGGACCCAGTACTTC
TRBV29-1	TRBJ2-1	NA	NA	CSVEPGQGLHNEQFF	TGCAGCGTTGAACCTGGCCAGGGGTTGCACAATGAGCAGTTCTTC
TRBV6-5	TRBJ1-2	TRBD1	NA	CASSYADRGDYGYTF	TGTGCCAGCAGTTACGCGGACAGGGGAGACTATGGCTACACCTTC
TRBV5-1	TRBJ2-7	TRBD2	NA	CASSLVGGGSYEQYF	TGCGCCAGCAGCTTGGTGGGGGGGGGCTCCTACGAGCAGTACTTC
TRBV7-9	TRBJ1-2	TRBD1	NA	CASSLGTGDNYGYTF	TGTGCCAGCAGTTTAGGGACAGGGGATAACTATGGCTACACCTTC
TRBV29-1	TRBJ1-1	NA	NA	CSVVGESTEAFF	TGCAGCGTTGTGGGAGAAAGCACTGAAGCTTTCTTT
TRBV5-1	TRBJ2-1	NA	NA	CASSSLAARYNEQFF	TGCGCCAGCAGCTCTCTTGCGGCGCGATACAATGAGCAGTTCTTC
TRBV9	TRBJ2-1	TRBD2	NA	CASSRTSGNNEQFF	TGTGCCAGCAGCCGGACTAGCGGTAACAATGAGCAGTTCTTC
TRBV12-5	TRBJ1-6	NA	NA	CASGLVPTGSYDSPLHF	TGTGCTAGTGGTTTGGTTCCTACAGGGTCTTACGATTCACCCCTCCACTTT